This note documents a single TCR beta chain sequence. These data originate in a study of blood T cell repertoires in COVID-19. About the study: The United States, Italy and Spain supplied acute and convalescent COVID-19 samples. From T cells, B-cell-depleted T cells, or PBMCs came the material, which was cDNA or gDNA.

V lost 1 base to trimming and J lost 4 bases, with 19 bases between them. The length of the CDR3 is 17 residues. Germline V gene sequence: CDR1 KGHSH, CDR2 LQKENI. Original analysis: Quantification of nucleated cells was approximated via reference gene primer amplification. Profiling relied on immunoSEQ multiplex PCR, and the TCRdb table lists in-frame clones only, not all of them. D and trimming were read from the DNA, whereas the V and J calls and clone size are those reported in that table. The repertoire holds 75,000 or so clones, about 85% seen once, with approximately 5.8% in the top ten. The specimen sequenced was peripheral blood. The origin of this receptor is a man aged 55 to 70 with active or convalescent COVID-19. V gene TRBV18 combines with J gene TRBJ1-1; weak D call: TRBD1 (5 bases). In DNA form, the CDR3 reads TGTGCCAGCTCACCACTGACACTCTCGTTAAGGGGCACTGAAGCTTTCTTT. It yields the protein CASSPLTLSLRGTEAFF.